A single sample is the source of the 8 T cell receptor beta chains below, sequenced in a study of T-cell reconstitution after alpha-beta-depleted transplantation in children. Preparing the TCRbeta library involved the use of unique molecular identifiers. TCRdb re-called the PCR reads with MiXCR, one entry per CDR3 protein. The data hold approximately 230,000 distinct CDR3 sequences, with around 25% observed a single time. Sample: PBMCs, taken before TCRalphabeta/CD19-depleted stem cell transplant. The receptors were sampled from a girl aged 2-15 years with Fanconi anemia, due to receive a stem cell transplant.

This clonotype has ten or more counts. This chain uses TRBV29-1 with TRBJ2-5; D is uncertain. V lost 5 bases and J 2 bases, leaving 6 bases between the germline ends. The CDR3 has 11 amino acids. Germline CDR1 is SQVTM and CDR2 is ANQGSEA. The CDR3 loop is CSVKRQETQYF. The DNA of the CDR3 is TGCAGCGTTAAACGGCAAGAGACCCAGTACTTC.

As DNA, the CDR3 is TGCAGCGTTACCTGGGCCACCAATCAGCCCCAGCATTTT. It codes for CSVTWATNQPQHF. The V gene is TRBV29-1, the J gene TRBJ1-5; D gene uncertain. The CDR3 contains 13 residues. The V end was cut by 5 bases, the J end by 3 bases, with 11 bases between. Germline assignment: CDR1 SQVTM and CDR2 ANQGSEA.

In this sample, this clonotype turned up a few times. This rearrangement joins TRBV7-9 to TRBJ1-2; D might be TRBD1 (6 bases). Trimming pared 4 bases from V and 4 bases from J, leaving 13 bases between. The CDR3 consists of 14 residues. Germline V CDR1 and CDR2: SEHNR, FQNEAQ (reference sequence). CDR3: CASSYTGIPYGYTF. DNA of the CDR3: TGTGCCAGCAGCTATACAGGGATCCCCTATGGCTACACCTTC. The full variable domain, its missing parts supplied by reference TRBV7-9 and TRBJ1-2, is DTGVSQNPRHKITKRGQNVTFRCDPISEHNRLYWYRQTLGQGPEFLTYFQNEAQLEKSRLLSDRFSAERPKGSFSTLEIQRTEQGDSAMYLCASSYTGIPYGYTFGSGTRLTVV.

This clonotype has only a few counts. This chain joins TRBV29-1 and TRBJ2-5; TRBD1 aligns across 10 bases. In germline, CDR1 is SQVTM, CDR2 ANQGSEA. Trimming removed 7 bases from V and 9 bases from J; junction bases left unmatched: 8. The CDR3 is 12 amino acids. The CDR3 protein is CSAGQGGGSQYF. CDR3 coding DNA: TGCAGCGCAGGACAGGGGGGTGGGTCCCAGTACTTC.

This clonotype turned up a few times. At one boundary the junction diverges from the germline segment, which might be a read error. V usage is TRBV28 and J usage is TRBJ2-7; TRBD1 matches at 10 bases. The germline V gene has CDR1 MDHEN and CDR2 SYDVKM. The CDR3 extends over 13 amino acids. CDR3 bases: TGTGCCAGCAGTTCCAAGCTTCGGGACAGGGGAAACTTC. Protein product: CASSSKLRDRGNF.

The chain recombines TRBV5-1 with TRBJ1-2, with D uncertain. The CDR3 has 13 amino acids. Trimming removed 2 bases from V and 3 bases from J, with 8 bases in between. Germline CDR1 SGHRS, CDR2 YFSETQ. The CDR3 reads CASSLQSDYGYTF. DNA of the CDR3: TGCGCCAGCAGCTTACAGAGCGACTATGGCTACACCTTC.

CDR3 in amino acids: CSARVDRGNQPQHF. The CDR3 nucleotides are TGCAGTGCTAGAGTTGACAGGGGGAATCAGCCCCAGCATTTT. The V call is TRBV20-1, the J call TRBJ1-5; TRBD1 agrees at 9 bases. After removal of 1 base from V and 4 bases from J, the junction contained 2 bases not matched to a gene. The CDR3 consists of 14 residues. Germline CDR1 and CDR2: DFQATT and SNEGSKA (reference sequence).

This clonotype has just a few counts. The V call is TRBV7-9, the J call TRBJ2-7; D remains unclear. The germline CDR1 and CDR2 sequences are SEHNR and FQNEAQ (reference sequence). The CDR3 runs to 14 residues. Deletions cut 1 base from V and 4 bases from J, with 11 bases between. The CDR3 DNA is TGTGCCAGCAGCTTAGGTGTGGCACCGTACGAGCAGTACTTC. It encodes CASSLGVAPYEQYF.